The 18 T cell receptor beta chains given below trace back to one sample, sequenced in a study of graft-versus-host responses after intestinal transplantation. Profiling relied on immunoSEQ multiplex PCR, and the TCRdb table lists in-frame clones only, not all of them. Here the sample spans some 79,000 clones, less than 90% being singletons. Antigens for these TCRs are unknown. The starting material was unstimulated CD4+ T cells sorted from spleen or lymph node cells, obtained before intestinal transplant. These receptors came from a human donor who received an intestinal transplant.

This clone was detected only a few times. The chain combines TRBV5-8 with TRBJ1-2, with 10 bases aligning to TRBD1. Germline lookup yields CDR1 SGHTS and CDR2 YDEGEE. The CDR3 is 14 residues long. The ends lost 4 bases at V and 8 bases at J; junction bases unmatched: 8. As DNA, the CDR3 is TGTGCCAGCAGCCAGAGGGACAGGGGTATAGGCTACACCTTC. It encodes CASSQRDRGIGYTF.

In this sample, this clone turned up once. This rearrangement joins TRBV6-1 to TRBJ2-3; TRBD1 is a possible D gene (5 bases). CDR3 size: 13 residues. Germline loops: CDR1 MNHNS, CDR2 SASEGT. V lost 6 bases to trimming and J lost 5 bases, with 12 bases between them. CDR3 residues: CASSPARGDTQYF. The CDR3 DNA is TGTGCCAGCAGCCCCGCTAGGGGAGATACGCAGTATTTT.

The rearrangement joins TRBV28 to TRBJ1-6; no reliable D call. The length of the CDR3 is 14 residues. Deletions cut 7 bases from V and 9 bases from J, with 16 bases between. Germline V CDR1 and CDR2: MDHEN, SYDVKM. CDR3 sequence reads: CASNVITGSSPLHF. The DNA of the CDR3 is TGTGCCAGCAATGTTATTACGGGAAGTTCACCCCTCCACTTT.

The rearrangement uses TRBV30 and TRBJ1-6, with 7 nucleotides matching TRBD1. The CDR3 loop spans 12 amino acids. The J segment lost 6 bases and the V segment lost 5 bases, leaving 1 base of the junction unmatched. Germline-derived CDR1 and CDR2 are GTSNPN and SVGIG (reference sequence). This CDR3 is CAWGTANSPLHF. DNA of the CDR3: TGTGCCTGGGGGACAGCTAATTCACCCCTCCACTTT. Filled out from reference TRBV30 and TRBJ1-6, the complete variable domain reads SQTIHQWPATLVQPVGSPLSLECTVEGTSNPNLYWYRQAAGRGLQLLFYSVGIGQISSEVPQNLSASRPQDRQFILSSKKLLLSDSGFYLCAWGTANSPLHFGNGTRLTVT.

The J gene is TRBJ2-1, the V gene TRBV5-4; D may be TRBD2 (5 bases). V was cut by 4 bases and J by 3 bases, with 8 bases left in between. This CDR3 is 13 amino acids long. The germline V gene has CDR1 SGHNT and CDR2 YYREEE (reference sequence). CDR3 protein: CASSVRDYNEQFF. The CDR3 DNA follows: TGTGCCAGCAGCGTCCGGGACTACAATGAGCAGTTCTTC.

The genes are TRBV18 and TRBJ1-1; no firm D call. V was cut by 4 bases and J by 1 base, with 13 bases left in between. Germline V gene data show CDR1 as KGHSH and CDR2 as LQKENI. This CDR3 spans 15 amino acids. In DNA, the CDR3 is TGTGCCAGCTCACTCGCCCTTGGAGGGAACACTGAAGCTTTCTTT. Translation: CASSLALGGNTEAFF.

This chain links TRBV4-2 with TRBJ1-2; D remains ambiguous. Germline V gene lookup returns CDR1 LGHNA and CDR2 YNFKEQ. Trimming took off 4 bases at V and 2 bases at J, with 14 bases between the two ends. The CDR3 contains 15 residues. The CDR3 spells CASSRLSTGNYGYTF. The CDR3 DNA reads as TGTGCCAGCAGCCGATTGAGTACGGGAAACTATGGCTACACCTTC.

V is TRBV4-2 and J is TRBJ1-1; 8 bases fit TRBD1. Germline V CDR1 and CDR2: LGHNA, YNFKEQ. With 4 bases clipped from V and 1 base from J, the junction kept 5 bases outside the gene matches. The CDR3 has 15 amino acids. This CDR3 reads CASSPPGQGNTEAFF. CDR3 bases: TGTGCCAGCAGCCCCCCAGGACAGGGGAACACTGAAGCTTTCTTT.

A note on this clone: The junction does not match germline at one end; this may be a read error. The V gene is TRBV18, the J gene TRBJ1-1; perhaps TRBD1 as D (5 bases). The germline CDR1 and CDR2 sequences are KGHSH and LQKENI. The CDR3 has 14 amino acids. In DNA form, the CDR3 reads TGTGCCAGCTCACCCGCGGCAGGGAACGCTGAAGCTTTCTTT. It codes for CASSPAAGNAEAFF.

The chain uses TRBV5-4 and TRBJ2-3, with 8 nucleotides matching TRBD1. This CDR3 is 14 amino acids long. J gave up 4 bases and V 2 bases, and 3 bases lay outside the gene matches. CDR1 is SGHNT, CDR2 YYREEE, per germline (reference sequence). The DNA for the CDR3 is TGTGCCAGCAGCTTCAGACAGGGGCCAGATACGCAGTATTTT. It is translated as CASSFRQGPDTQYF. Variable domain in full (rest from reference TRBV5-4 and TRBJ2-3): ETGVTQSPTHLIKTRGQQVTLRCSSQSGHNTVSWYQQALGQGPQFIFQYYREEENGRGNFPPRFSGLQFPNYSSELNVNALELDDSALYLCASSFRQGPDTQYFGPGTRLTVL.

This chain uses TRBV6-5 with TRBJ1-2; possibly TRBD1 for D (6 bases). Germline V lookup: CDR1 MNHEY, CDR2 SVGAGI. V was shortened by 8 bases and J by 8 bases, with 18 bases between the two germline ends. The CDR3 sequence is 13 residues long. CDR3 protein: CASRLRGAGGYTF. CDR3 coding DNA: TGTGCCAGCCGTCTTCGGGGGGCAGGGGGCTACACCTTC.

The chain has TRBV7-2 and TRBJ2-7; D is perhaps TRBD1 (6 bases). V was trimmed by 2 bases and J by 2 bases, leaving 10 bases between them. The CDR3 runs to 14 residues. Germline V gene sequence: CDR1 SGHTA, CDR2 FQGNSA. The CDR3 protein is CASSLTGTPYEQYF. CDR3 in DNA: TGTGCCAGCAGCTTAACAGGGACACCCTACGAGCAGTACTTC.

CDR3 region: CASSLVDRVNTEAFF. In DNA form, the CDR3 reads TGTGCCAGCAGCTTGGTGGACAGAGTTAACACTGAAGCTTTCTTT. The chain recombines TRBV5-6 with TRBJ1-1; maybe TRBD1 (6 bases). The germline gives CDR1 SGHDT, CDR2 YYEEEE. Trimming cost V 0 bases and J 2 bases, with 11 bases left between them. This CDR3 has 15 residues.

The CDR3 DNA sequence: TGTGCCAGTAGTATAGATCGCCAACGGGACGAGCAGTACTTC. Its protein product is CASSIDRQRDEQYF. V and J are TRBV19 and TRBJ2-7; unclear D gene. This CDR3 has 14 amino acids. Trimming cost V 0 bases and J 5 bases, with 11 bases left between them. Germline CDR1 LNHDA, CDR2 SQIVND (reference sequence).

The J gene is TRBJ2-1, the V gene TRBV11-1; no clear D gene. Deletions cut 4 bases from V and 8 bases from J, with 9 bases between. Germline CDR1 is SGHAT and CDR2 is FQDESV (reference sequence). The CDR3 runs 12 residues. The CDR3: CASSSRPDEQFF. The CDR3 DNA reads TGTGCCAGCAGCTCCCGCCCAGATGAGCAGTTCTTC. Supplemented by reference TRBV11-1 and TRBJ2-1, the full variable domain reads EAEVAQSPRYKITEKSQAVAFWCDPISGHATLYWYRQILGQGPELLVQFQDESVVDDSQLPKDRFSAERLKGVDSTLKIQPAELGDSAMYLCASSSRPDEQFFGPGTRLTVL.

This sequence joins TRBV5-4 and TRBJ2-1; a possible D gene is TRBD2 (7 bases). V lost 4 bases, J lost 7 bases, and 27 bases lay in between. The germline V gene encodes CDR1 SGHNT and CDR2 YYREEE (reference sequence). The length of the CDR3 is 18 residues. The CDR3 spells CASSLGRGGRDSKNEQFF. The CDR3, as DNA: TGTGCCAGCAGCCTAGGACGCGGGGGCCGGGACTCGAAGAATGAGCAGTTCTTC. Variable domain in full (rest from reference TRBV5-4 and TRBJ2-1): ETGVTQSPTHLIKTRGQQVTLRCSSQSGHNTVSWYQQALGQGPQFIFQYYREEENGRGNFPPRFSGLQFPNYSSELNVNALELDDSALYLCASSLGRGGRDSKNEQFFGPGTRLTVL.

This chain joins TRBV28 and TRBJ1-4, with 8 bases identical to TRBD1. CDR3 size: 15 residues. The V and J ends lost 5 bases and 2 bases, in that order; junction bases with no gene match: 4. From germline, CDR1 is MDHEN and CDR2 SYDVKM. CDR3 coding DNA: TGTGCCAGCAGTCCGTGGGACAGGACTAATGAAAAACTGTTTTTT. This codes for CASSPWDRTNEKLFF.

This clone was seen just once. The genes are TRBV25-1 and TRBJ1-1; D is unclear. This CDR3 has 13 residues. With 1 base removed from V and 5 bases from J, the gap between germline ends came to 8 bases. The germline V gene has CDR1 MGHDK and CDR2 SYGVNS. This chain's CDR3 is CASSEWEGTEAFF. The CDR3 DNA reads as TGTGCCAGCAGTGAATGGGAGGGAACTGAAGCTTTCTTT.